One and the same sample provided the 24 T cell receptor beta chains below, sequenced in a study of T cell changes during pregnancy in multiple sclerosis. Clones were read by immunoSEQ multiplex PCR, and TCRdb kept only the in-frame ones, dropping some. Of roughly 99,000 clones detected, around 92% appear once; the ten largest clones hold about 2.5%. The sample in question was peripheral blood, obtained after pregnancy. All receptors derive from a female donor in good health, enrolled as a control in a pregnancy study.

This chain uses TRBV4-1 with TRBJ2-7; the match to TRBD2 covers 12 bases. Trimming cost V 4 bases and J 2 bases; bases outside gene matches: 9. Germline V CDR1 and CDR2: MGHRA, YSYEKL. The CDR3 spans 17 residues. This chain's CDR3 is CASSPTGLAGNPYEQYF. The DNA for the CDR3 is TGCGCCAGCAGCCCGACAGGACTAGCGGGGAACCCCTACGAGCAGTACTTC.

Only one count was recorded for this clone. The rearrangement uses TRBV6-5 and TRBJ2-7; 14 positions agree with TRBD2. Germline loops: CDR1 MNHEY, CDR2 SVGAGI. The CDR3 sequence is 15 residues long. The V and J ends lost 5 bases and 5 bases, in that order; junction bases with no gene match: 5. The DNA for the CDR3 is TGTGCCAGCAGTCGACTAGCGGGAGGGCTCCACGAGCAGTACTTC. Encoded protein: CASSRLAGGLHEQYF.

CDR3 bases: TGTGCCAGCCATTCCCCCACAGGGGGCAATCAGCCCCAGCATTTT. This gives the protein CASHSPTGGNQPQHF. This sequence joins TRBV28 and TRBJ1-5; 7 nucleotides align to TRBD1. Germline V lookup: CDR1 MDHEN, CDR2 SYDVKM. V shed 8 bases and J 2 bases; nucleotides not matched to a gene: 9. The CDR3 is made up of 15 amino acids.

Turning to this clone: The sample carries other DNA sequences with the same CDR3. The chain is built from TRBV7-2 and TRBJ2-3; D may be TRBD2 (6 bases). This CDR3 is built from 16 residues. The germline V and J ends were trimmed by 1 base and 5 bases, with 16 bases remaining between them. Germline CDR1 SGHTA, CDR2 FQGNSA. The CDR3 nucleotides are TGTGCCAGCAGCTTAGGCGCAAAACGACTAGGAGATACGCAGTATTTT. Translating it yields CASSLGAKRLGDTQYF.

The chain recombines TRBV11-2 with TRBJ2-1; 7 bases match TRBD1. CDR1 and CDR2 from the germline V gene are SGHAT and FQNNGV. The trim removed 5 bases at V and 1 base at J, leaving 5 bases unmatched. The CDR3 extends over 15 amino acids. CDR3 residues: CASSIVRGSYNEQFF. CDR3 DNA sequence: TGTGCCAGCAGCATTGTCAGGGGGTCCTACAATGAGCAGTTCTTC.

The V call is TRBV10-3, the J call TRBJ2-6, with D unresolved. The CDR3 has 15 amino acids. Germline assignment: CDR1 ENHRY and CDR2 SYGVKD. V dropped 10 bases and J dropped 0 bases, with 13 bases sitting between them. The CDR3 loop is CATTSADSGANVLTF. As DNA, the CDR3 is TGTGCCACGACTTCAGCCGACTCTGGGGCCAACGTCCTGACTTTC.

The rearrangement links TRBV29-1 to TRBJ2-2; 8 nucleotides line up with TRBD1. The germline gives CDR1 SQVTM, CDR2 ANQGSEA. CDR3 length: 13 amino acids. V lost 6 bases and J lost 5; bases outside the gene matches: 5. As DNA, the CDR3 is TGCAGCGTCCAGGACAGGGAGACCGGGGAGCTGTTTTTT. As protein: CSVQDRETGELFF.

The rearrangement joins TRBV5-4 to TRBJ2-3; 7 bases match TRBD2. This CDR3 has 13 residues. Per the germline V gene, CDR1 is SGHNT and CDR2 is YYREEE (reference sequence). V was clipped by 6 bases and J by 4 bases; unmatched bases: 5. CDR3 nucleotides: TGTGCCAGCATGACCGCGGGAGCAGATACGCAGTATTTT. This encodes CASMTAGADTQYF.

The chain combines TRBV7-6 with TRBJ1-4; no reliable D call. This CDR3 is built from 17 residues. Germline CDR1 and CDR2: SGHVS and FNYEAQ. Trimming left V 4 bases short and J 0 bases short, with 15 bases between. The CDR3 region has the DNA TGTGCCAGCAGCTCCGTTCGTGGCCAGACAACTAATGAAAAACTGTTTTTT. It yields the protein CASSSVRGQTTNEKLFF.

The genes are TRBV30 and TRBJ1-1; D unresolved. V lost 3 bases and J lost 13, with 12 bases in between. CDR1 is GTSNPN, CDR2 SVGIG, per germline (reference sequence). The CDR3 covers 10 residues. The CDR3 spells CAWRGIGVFF. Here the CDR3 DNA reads TGTGCCTGGAGGGGAATCGGGGTTTTCTTT.

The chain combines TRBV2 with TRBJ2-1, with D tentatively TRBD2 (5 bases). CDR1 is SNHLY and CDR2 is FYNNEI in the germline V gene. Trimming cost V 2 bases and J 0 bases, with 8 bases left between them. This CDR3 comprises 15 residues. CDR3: CASSEHEGSYNEQFF. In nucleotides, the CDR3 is TGTGCCAGCAGTGAACATGAGGGCTCCTACAATGAGCAGTTCTTC.

CDR3 protein: CASSYGLAVYNEQFF. CDR3 bases: TGTGCCAGCAGCTACGGACTAGCGGTTTACAATGAGCAGTTCTTC. J is TRBJ2-1 and V is TRBV14; TRBD2 aligns across 10 bases. Per germline, CDR1 SGHDN and CDR2 FVKESK. CDR3 size: 15 residues. The J segment lost 4 bases and the V segment lost 5 bases, leaving 5 bases of the junction unmatched. Using reference TRBV14 and TRBJ2-1 for the parts outside the CDR3, the full variable domain is EAGVTQFPSHSVIEKGQTVTLRCDPISGHDNLYWYRRVMGKEIKFLLHFVKESKQDESGMPNNRFLAERTGGTYSTLKVQPAELEDSGVYFCASSYGLAVYNEQFFGPGTRLTVL.

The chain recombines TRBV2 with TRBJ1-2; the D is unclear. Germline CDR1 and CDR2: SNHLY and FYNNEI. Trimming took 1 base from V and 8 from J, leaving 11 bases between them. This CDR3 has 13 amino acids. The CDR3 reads CASSEGGNRGYTF. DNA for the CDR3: TGTGCCAGCAGTGAAGGAGGGAACCGGGGCTACACCTTC.

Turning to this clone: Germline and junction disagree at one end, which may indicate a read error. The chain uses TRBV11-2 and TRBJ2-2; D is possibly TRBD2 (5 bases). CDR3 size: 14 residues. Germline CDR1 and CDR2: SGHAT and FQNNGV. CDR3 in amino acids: CASSLGLHTGKLFF. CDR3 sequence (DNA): TGTGCCAGCAGCTTAGGCTTACACACCGGGAAGCTGTTTTTT.

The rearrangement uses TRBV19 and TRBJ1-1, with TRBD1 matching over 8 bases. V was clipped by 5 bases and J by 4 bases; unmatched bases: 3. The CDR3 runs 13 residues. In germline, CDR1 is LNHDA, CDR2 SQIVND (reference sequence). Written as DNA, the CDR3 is TGTGCCAGTAGTGTAACAGGGGGCACTGAAGCTTTCTTT. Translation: CASSVTGGTEAFF.

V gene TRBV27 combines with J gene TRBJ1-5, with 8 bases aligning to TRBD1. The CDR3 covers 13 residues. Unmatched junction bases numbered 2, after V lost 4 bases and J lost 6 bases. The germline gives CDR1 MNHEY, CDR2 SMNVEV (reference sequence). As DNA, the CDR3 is TGTGCCAGCAGTTCAGGGGGCGGTCAGCCCCAGCATTTT. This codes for CASSSGGGQPQHF.

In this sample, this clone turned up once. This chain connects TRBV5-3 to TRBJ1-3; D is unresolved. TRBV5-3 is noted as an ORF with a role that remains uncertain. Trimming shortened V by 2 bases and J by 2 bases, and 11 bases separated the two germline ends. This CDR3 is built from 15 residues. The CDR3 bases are TGTGCCAGAAGCTTAGAGGGTCCCACTGGAAACACCATATATTTT. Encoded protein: CARSLEGPTGNTIYF.

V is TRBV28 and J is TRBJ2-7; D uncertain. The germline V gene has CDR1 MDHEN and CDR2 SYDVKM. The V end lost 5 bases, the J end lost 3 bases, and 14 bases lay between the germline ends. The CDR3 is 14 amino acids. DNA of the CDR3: TGTGCCAGCAGTGCTCTAGATTTCCACTACGAGCAGTACTTC. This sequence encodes CASSALDFHYEQYF.

The DNA for the CDR3 is TGTGCTAGTGGTTTGGTAAGGGGGACTAGCGCCTACAATGAGCAGTTCTTC. It encodes CASGLVRGTSAYNEQFF. The chain carries TRBV12-5 and TRBJ2-1, with TRBD2 matching 10 bases. V dropped 0 bases and J dropped 2; count of bases not matched to a gene: 4. Germline V gene lookup returns CDR1 LGHNT and CDR2 FRNRAP. The CDR3 loop spans 17 amino acids.

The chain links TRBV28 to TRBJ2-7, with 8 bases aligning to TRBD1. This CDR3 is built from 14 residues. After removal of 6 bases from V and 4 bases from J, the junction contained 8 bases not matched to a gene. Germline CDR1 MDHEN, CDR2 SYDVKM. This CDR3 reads CASSVDRGIYEQYF. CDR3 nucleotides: TGTGCCAGCAGCGTAGACAGGGGTATATACGAGCAGTACTTC.

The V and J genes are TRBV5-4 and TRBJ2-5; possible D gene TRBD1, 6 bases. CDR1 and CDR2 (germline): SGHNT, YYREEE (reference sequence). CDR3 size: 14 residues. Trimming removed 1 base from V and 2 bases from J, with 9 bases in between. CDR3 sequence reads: CASSLTGIQETQYF. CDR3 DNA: TGTGCCAGCAGCTTGACAGGGATTCAAGAGACCCAGTACTTC.

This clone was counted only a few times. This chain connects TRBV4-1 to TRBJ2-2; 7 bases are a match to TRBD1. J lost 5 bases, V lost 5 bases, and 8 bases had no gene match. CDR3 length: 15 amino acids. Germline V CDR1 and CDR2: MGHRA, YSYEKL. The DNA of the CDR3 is TGCGCCAGCAGCGTTCCGGGACAGTTAACCGGGGAGCTGTTTTTT. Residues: CASSVPGQLTGELFF.

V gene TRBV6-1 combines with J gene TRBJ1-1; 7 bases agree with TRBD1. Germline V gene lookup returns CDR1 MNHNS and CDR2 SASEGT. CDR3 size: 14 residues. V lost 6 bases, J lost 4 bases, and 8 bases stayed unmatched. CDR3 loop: CASSSGQSPTEAFF. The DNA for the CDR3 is TGTGCCAGCAGCTCGGGACAGTCCCCCACTGAAGCTTTCTTT.

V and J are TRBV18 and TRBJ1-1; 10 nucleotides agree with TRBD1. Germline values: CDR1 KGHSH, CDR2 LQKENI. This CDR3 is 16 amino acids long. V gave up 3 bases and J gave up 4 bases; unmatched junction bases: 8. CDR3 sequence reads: CASSPGTGEWGTEAFF. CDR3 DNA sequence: TGTGCCAGCTCACCTGGGACAGGGGAGTGGGGCACTGAAGCTTTCTTT.